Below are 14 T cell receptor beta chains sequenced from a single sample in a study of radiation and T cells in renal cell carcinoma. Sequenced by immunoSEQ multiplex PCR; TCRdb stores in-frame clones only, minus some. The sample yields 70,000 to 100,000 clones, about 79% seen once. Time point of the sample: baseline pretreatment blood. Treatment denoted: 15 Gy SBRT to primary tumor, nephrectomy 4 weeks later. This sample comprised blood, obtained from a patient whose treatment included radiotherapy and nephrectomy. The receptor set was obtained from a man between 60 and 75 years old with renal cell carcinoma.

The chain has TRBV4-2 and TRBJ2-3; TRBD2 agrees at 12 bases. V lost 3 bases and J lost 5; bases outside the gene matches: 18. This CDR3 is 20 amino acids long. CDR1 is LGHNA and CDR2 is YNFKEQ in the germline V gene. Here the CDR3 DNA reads TGTGCCAGCAGCCACCTTCGACTAGCGGGAGACCCTTATGGTGGAGATACGCAGTATTTT. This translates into CASSHLRLAGDPYGGDTQYF.

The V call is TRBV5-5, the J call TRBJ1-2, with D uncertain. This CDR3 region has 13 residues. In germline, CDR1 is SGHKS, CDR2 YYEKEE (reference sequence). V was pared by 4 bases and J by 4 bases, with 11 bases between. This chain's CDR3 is CASSLDPGYGYTF. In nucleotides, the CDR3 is TGTGCCAGCAGCCTTGATCCCGGCTATGGCTACACCTTC.

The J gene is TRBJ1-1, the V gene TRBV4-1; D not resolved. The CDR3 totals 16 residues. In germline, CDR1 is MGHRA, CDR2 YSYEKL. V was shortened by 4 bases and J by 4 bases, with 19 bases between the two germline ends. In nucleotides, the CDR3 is TGCGCCAGCAGCCCTCGGGCCAGCATGGGCGGCACTGAAGCTTTCTTT. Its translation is CASSPRASMGGTEAFF.

In nucleotides, the CDR3 is TGTGCCAGCAGTTATTCCGGGAACACAGATCAGCCCCAGCATTTT. Protein: CASSYSGNTDQPQHF. This chain links TRBV11-2 with TRBJ1-5; D uncertain. This CDR3 contains 15 residues. Looked up from germline, CDR1 is SGHAT and CDR2 is FQNNGV. The V and J ends lost 6 bases and 5 bases respectively, with 17 bases between them. Together with reference TRBV11-2 and TRBJ1-5, the CDR3 gives the full variable domain: EAGVAQSPRYKIIEKRQSVAFWCNPISGHATLYWYQQILGQGPKLLIQFQNNGVVDDSQLPKDRFSAERLKGVDSTLKIQPAKLEDSAVYLCASSYSGNTDQPQHFGDGTRLSIL.

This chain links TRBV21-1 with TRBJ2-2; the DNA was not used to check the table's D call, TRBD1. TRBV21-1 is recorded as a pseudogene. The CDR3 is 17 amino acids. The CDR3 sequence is CASSNKSETGNTGELFF. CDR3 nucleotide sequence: TGTGCCAGCAGCAATAAAAGTGAGACAGGGAACACCGGGGAGCTGTTTTTT.

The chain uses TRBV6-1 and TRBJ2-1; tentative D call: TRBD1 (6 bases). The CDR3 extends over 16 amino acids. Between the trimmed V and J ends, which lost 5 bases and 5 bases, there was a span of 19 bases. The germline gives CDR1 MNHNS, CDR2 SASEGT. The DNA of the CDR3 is TGTGCCAGCAGTAAAGGAAGACAGGCCGATCACAATGAGCAGTTCTTC. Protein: CASSKGRQADHNEQFF.

This CDR3 is CASSSLAGIDEQFF. CDR3 nucleotides: TGTGCCAGCAGCTCTTTAGCGGGAATTGATGAGCAGTTCTTC. V and J are TRBV7-7 and TRBJ2-1; 8 bases line up with TRBD2. The CDR3 is 14 residues long. V lost 4 bases and J lost 8; bases outside the gene matches: 7. Germline V gene sequence: CDR1 SSHAT, CDR2 FNYEAQ (reference sequence).

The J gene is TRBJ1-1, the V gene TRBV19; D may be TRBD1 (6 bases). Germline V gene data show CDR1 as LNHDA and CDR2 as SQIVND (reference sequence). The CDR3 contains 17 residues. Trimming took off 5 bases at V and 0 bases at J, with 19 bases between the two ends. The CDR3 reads CASSPSGTLIMNTEAFF. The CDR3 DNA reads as TGTGCCAGTAGTCCGTCCGGGACACTTATTATGAACACTGAAGCTTTCTTT.

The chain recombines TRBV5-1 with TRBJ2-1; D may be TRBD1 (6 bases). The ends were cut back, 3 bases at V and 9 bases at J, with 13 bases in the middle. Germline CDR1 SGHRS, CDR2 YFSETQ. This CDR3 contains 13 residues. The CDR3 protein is CASSYPKGGEQFF. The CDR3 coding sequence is TGCGCCAGCAGCTACCCAAAAGGGGGTGAGCAGTTCTTC. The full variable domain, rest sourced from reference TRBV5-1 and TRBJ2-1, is KAGVTQTPRYLIKTRGQQVTLSCSPISGHRSVSWYQQTPGQGLQFLFEYFSETQRNKGNFPGRFSGRQFSNSRSEMNVSTLELGDSALYLCASSYPKGGEQFFGPGTRLTVL.

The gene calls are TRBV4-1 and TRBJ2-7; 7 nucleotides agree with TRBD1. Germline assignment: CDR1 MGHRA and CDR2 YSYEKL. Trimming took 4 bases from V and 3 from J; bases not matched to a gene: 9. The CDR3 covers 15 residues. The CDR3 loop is CASSLNPGQSYEQYF. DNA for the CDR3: TGCGCCAGCAGCCTAAACCCGGGACAGAGCTACGAGCAGTACTTC.

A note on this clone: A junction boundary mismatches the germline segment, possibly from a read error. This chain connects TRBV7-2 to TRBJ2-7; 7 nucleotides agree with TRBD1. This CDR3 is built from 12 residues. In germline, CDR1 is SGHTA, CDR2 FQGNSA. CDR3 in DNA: TGCGCCAGCAGCTGGGACAGCTACGAGCAGTACTTC. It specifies CASSWDSYEQYF.

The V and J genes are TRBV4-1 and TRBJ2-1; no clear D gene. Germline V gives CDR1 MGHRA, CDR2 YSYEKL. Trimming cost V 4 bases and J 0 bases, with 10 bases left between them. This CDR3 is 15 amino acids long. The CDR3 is CASSRALSSYNEQFF. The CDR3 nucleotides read TGCGCCAGCAGCCGGGCTTTGAGCTCCTACAATGAGCAGTTCTTC.

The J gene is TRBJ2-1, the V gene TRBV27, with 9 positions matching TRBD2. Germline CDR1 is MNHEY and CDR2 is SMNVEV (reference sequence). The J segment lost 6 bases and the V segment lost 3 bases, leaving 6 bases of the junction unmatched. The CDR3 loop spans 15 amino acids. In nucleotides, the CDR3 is TGTGCCAGCAGTTTCCTCTGGCGGGAGGGCAATGAGCAGTTCTTC. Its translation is CASSFLWREGNEQFF.

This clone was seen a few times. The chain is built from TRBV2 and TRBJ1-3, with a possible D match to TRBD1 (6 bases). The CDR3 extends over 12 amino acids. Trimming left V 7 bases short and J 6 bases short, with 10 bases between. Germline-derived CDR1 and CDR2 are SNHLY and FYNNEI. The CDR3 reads CASTQGQNTIYF. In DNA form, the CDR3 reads TGTGCCAGCACACAGGGACAAAACACCATATATTTT.